These T cell receptor beta chains were read from a single sample in a study of shared clonotypes between healthy human individuals. Sequenced by immunoSEQ multiplex PCR; TCRdb stores in-frame clones only, minus some. Altogether about 560,000 clones are present, roughly 72% being singletons, with the ten largest covering around 12%. The specimen sequenced was PBMCs. The receptors were sampled from a woman in her thirties or forties in good health. Some clones in this sample may be carry-over from other donors' samples. Both conserved end residues are part of each CDR3. The D gene is left open where the match is weak. Expanded clones are given a class, and other clones once, few, many or no size at all.

D	V	J	size	CDR3	DNA
NA	TRBV10-1	TRBJ2-7	NA	CASSDSGSAEQYF	TGCGCCAGCAGTGACTCCGGGAGTGCCGAGCAGTACTTC
TRBD1	TRBV19	TRBJ2-1	NA	CASSTRQGGYNEQFF	TGTGCCAGTAGTACTAGACAGGGGGGCTACAATGAGCAGTTCTTC
NA	TRBV7-6	TRBJ2-5	NA	CASSLPASGETQYF	TGTGCCAGCAGCTTACCGGCCTCAGGGGAGACCCAGTACTTC
TRBD1	TRBV6-1	TRBJ2-3	NA	CASGNTGGSDTQYF	TGTGCCAGCGGCAATACAGGGGGGTCCGATACGCAGTATTTT
NA	TRBV18	TRBJ1-5	NA	CASSPLGNSNQPQHF	TGTGCCAGCTCACCCCTCGGAAATAGCAATCAGCCCCAGCATTTT
TRBD2	TRBV28	TRBJ2-7	NA	CASSTPGGVNEQYF	TGTGCCAGCAGCACGCCGGGGGGGGTCAACGAGCAGTACTTC
NA	TRBV7-2	TRBJ2-5	few	CASSLPRARLGEQYF	TGCGCCAGCAGCTTACCGAGGGCTAGGCTGGGGGAGCAGTACTTC
TRBD1	TRBV25-1	TRBJ1-2	NA	CASSDLRGPYFTEGYTF	TGTGCCAGCAGTGATTTGAGGGGGCCCTACTTTACGGAGGGCTACACCTTC
NA	TRBV27	TRBJ2-3	many	CASSLSRTNTDTQYF	TGTGCCAGCAGTTTATCGAGGACGAACACAGATACGCAGTATTTT
TRBD1	TRBV28	TRBJ2-4	NA	CATSDRVVDIQYF	TGTGCCACCTCGGACAGGGTGGTAGACATTCAGTACTTC
TRBD1	TRBV7-9	TRBJ2-3	NA	CASSSQGVRDTQYF	TGTGCCAGCAGCAGCCAGGGGGTGAGAGATACGCAGTATTTT
NA	TRBV18	TRBJ2-5	NA	CASSLTLGIQETQYF	TGTGCCAGCTCCCTTACCCTTGGGATCCAAGAGACCCAGTACTTC
NA	TRBV9	TRBJ2-3	NA	CASSVEAILGTDTQYF	TGTGCCAGCAGCGTAGAGGCAATCCTGGGCACAGATACGCAGTATTTT
TRBD1	TRBV28	TRBJ1-1	once	CASSSTGLGTEAFF	TGTGCCAGCAGTTCGACAGGGTTAGGCACTGAAGCTTTCTTT
NA	TRBV18	TRBJ2-3	NA	CASSPPVDTQYF	TGTGCCAGCTCACCACCAGTGGATACGCAGTATTTT
NA	TRBV4-1	TRBJ2-1	NA	CASSQEGSGSEQFF	TGCGCCAGCAGCCAAGAAGGGTCAGGGAGTGAGCAGTTCTTC
NA	TRBV6-7	TRBJ2-2	NA	CASSYSVSTGELFF	TGTGCCAGCAGTTACTCGGTTAGTACCGGGGAGCTGTTTTTT
NA	TRBV10-3	TRBJ2-7	few	CAISVRWFEGQYF	TGTGCCATCAGTGTAAGATGGTTTGAAGGGCAGTACTTC
TRBD1	TRBV11-2	TRBJ2-7	NA	CASSLGQGLYEQYF	TGTGCCAGCAGCCTAGGACAGGGTCTCTACGAGCAGTACTTC
NA	TRBV5-1	TRBJ2-5	few	CASSLEQPQETQYF	TGCGCCAGCAGCTTGGAGCAGCCGCAAGAGACCCAGTACTTC
NA	TRBV5-1	TRBJ2-7	NA	CASARGSSEQYF	TGCGCCAGCGCGCGAGGGTCAAGCGAGCAGTACTTC
TRBD2	TRBV30	TRBJ2-3	NA	CAWSPLGSGSFTDTQYF	TGTGCCTGGAGTCCCCTGGGAAGCGGGAGTTTCACAGATACGCAGTATTTT
NA	TRBV6-5	TRBJ2-2	NA	CASLRYPNTGELFF	TGTGCCAGCCTTCGGTACCCGAACACCGGGGAGCTGTTTTTT
TRBD2	TRBV25-1	TRBJ2-7	NA	CASSGLAGGLYEQYF	TGTGCCAGCAGTGGCCTAGCGGGAGGTCTCTACGAGCAGTACTTC
NA	TRBV5-6	TRBJ1-3	once	CASSLFRDLTGNTIYF	TGTGCCAGCAGCTTGTTTCGGGACCTGACTGGAAACACCATATATTTT
NA	TRBV9	TRBJ2-7	NA	CASSVGGSLDEQYF	TGTGCCAGCAGCGTAGGTGGGAGTCTCGACGAGCAGTACTTC
NA	TRBV18	TRBJ2-7	NA	CASSPGQYHEQYF	TGTGCCAGCTCACCTGGTCAGTACCACGAGCAGTACTTC
TRBD2	TRBV6-1	TRBJ2-7	NA	CASSEIREGSYEQYF	TGTGCCAGCAGTGAAATCCGGGAGGGGAGCTACGAGCAGTACTTC
TRBD2	TRBV7-8	TRBJ2-7	NA	CASSSRRLAGYEQYF	TGTGCCAGCAGCTCCCGCCGACTAGCGGGGTACGAGCAGTACTTC
TRBD1	TRBV27	TRBJ2-7	NA	CASPQTGTTYEQYF	TGTGCCAGCCCCCAGACAGGGACAACCTACGAGCAGTACTTC
NA	TRBV6-1	TRBJ2-5	NA	CASSEVDSQETQYF	TGTGCCAGCAGTGAAGTTGACAGCCAAGAGACCCAGTACTTC
NA	TRBV9	TRBJ2-3	NA	CASSRDTEGADTQYF	TGTGCCAGCAGTCGGGACACCGAGGGCGCAGATACGCAGTATTTT
NA	TRBV30	TRBJ2-2	many	CAWSVLLPSGELFF	TGTGCCTGGAGTGTATTACTACCCTCCGGGGAGCTGTTTTTT
NA	TRBV6-6	TRBJ1-2	few	CASCPWGENYGYTF	TGTGCCAGCTGCCCCTGGGGGGAGAACTATGGCTACACCTTC
NA	TRBV12-1	TRBJ2-7	NA	CASSFSRPGDMYEQYF	TGTGCCAGCAGCTTCTCGCGGCCCGGAGATATGTACGAGCAGTACTTC
NA	TRBV28	TRBJ1-6	many	CASTQRGTRSYNSPLHF	TGTGCCAGCACTCAACGGGGCACCCGCTCCTATAATTCACCCCTCCACTTT
NA	TRBV19	TRBJ2-7	few	CASSIRQGLGEQYF	TGTGCCAGTAGTATTCGTCAGGGGCTCGGTGAGCAGTACTTC
NA	TRBV5-4	TRBJ2-7	NA	CASSRHGFYEQYF	TGTGCCAGCAGCCGTCACGGATTCTACGAGCAGTACTTC
NA	TRBV5-1	TRBJ1-1	NA	CASSSIWGQNTEAFF	TGCGCCAGCAGCAGCATATGGGGACAGAACACTGAAGCTTTCTTT
TRBD1	TRBV7-2	TRBJ1-2	NA	CASRRRQGREYGYTF	TGTGCCAGCAGACGCCGACAGGGACGGGAGTATGGCTACACCTTC
TRBD1	TRBV28	TRBJ1-4	NA	CATMGDREIEKLFF	TGTGCCACTATGGGGGACAGGGAAATCGAAAAACTGTTTTTT
NA	TRBV30	TRBJ2-3	few	CAWRPVRSGSTDTQYF	TGTGCCTGGAGGCCCGTTAGGTCAGGGAGCACAGATACGCAGTATTTT
TRBD2	TRBV27	TRBJ2-2	NA	CASSFGGRVAGELFF	TGTGCCAGCAGTTTCGGCGGGAGAGTTGCCGGGGAGCTGTTTTTT
NA	TRBV5-1	TRBJ2-3	few	CASSYQASEWDTQYF	TGCGCCAGCAGCTACCAGGCTAGCGAGTGGGATACGCAGTATTTT
TRBD2	TRBV7-2	TRBJ2-1	once	CASSLDSGGLYEQFF	TGTGCCAGCAGCTTAGACTCGGGAGGTCTTTATGAGCAGTTCTTC
TRBD2	TRBV11-2	TRBJ2-7	NA	CASSLFGLAYYEQYF	TGTGCCAGCAGCTTATTTGGACTAGCGTACTACGAGCAGTACTTC
NA	TRBV4-2	TRBJ2-7	once	CASSQEGEALWLEQYF	TGTGCCAGCAGCCAAGAAGGGGAGGCTCTGTGGTTAGAGCAGTACTTC
TRBD1	TRBV5-1	TRBJ1-1	NA	CASSWGDRETEAFF	TGCGCCAGCAGCTGGGGGGACAGGGAGACTGAAGCTTTCTTT
NA	TRBV20-1	TRBJ1-1	NA	CRGGRPEAFF	TGCAGAGGAGGAAGACCTGAAGCTTTCTTT
NA	TRBV7-9	TRBJ1-2	NA	CASSLPGRNYGYTF	TGTGCCAGCAGCTTACCCGGCAGGAACTATGGCTACACCTTC
TRBD2	TRBV4-2	TRBJ2-2	once	CASSPTSGTGELFF	TGTGCCAGCAGCCCGACTAGCGGCACCGGGGAGCTGTTTTTT
NA	TRBV7-3	TRBJ2-3	NA	CASSRSLGPGDTQYF	TGTGCCAGCAGCCGAAGCTTGGGCCCAGGGGATACGCAGTATTTT
TRBD1	TRBV7-9	TRBJ2-7	NA	CASSGDRAYEQYF	TGTGCCAGCAGCGGGGACAGGGCCTACGAGCAGTACTTC